The table lists the clone carrying this T cell receptor beta chain with a few counts. The data stem from a study of blood T cell repertoires in COVID-19. In the study overall: Material from acute and convalescent COVID-19 was sourced from the United States, Italy and Spain. T cells, B-cell-depleted T cells, or PBMCs provided the cDNA or gDNA that served as material.

Authors' processing steps: Amplification of reference gene primers provided the estimated nucleated cell counts. Profiling relied on immunoSEQ multiplex PCR, and the TCRdb table lists in-frame clones only, not all of them. V and J calls and clone size are those listed in that table; D and trimming were worked out from the DNA. This sample has 140,000 or so clones, with roughly 80% found just once. The CDR3 sequence is 13 residues long. V lost 7 bases and J 6 bases, leaving 10 bases between the germline ends. Germline loops: CDR1 SNHLY, CDR2 FYNNEI. Sequencing used peripheral blood. The J gene is TRBJ1-6, the V gene TRBV2, with TRBD1 as a possible D gene (5 bases). The clonotype was recovered from a man aged 50 to 60 with acute or convalescent COVID-19. The CDR3 DNA is TGTGCCAGCACCGGGACTCCTAATTCACCCCTCCACTTT. Its protein is CASTGTPNSPLHF.